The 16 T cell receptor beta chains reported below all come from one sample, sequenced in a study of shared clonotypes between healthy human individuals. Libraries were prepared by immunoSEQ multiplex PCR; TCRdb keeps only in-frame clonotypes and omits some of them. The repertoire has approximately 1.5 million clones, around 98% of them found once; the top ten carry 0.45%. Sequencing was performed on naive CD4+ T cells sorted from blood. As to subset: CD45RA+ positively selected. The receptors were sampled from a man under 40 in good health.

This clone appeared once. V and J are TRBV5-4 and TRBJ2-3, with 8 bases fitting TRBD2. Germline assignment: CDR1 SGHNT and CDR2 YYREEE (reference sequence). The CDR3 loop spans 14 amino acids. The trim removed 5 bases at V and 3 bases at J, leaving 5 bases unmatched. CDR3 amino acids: CASRPGLATDTQYF. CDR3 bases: TGTGCCAGCAGACCAGGACTAGCAACAGATACGCAGTATTTT.

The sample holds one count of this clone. CDR3 sequence (DNA): TGTGCCAGCAGCTTAGGGGGACCTACCCAAAGGAACACTGAAGCTTTCTTT. Translating it yields CASSLGGPTQRNTEAFF. V gene TRBV7-9 combines with J gene TRBJ1-1; D may be TRBD1 (5 bases). The V end was cut by 1 base, the J end by 1 base, with 16 bases between. This CDR3 contains 17 residues. Germline CDR1 SEHNR, CDR2 FQNEAQ (reference sequence).

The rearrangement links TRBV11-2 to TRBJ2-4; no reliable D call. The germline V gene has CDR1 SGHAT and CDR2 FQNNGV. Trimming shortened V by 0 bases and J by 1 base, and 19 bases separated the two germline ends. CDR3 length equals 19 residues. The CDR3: CASSLDKNLLKDAKNIQYF. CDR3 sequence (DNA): TGTGCCAGCAGCTTAGATAAGAACCTCTTAAAAGACGCCAAAAACATTCAGTACTTC. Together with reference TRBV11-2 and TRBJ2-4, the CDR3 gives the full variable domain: EAGVAQSPRYKIIEKRQSVAFWCNPISGHATLYWYQQILGQGPKLLIQFQNNGVVDDSQLPKDRFSAERLKGVDSTLKIQPAKLEDSAVYLCASSLDKNLLKDAKNIQYFGAGTRLSVL.

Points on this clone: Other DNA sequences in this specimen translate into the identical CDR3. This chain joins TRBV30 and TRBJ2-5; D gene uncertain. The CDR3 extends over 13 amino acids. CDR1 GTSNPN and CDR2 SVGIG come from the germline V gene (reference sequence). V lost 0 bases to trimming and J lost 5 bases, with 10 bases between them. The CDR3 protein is CAWSVRVGETQYF. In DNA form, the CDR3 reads TGTGCCTGGAGTGTAAGGGTAGGGGAGACCCAGTACTTC.

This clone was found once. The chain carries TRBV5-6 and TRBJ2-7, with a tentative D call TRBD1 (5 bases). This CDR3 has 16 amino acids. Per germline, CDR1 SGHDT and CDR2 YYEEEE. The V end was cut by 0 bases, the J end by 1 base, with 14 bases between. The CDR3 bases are TGTGCCAGCAGCTTGGCCCTGGGAACAGGATCCTACGAGCAGTACTTC. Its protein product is CASSLALGTGSYEQYF.

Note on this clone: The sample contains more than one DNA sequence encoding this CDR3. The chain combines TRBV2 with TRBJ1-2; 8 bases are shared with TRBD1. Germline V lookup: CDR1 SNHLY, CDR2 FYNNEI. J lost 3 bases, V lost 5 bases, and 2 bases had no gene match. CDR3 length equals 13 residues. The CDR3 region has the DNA TGTGCCAGCAGTTCAGGGGGCGACTATGGCTACACCTTC. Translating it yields CASSSGGDYGYTF.

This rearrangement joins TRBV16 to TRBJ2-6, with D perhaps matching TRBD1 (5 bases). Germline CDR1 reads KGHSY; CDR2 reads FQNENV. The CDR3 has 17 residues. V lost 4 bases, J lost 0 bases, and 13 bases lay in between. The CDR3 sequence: CASSPQKGNSGANVLTF. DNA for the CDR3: TGTGCCAGCAGCCCCCAGAAGGGGAACTCTGGGGCCAACGTCCTGACTTTC.

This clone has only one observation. The CDR3 spells CSVLSGNLNTEAFF. DNA for the CDR3: TGCAGCGTTTTGTCAGGGAACTTGAACACTGAAGCTTTCTTT. The chain couples TRBV29-1 to TRBJ1-1, with D possibly TRBD1 on 5 matching bases. Trimming took off 5 bases at V and 0 bases at J, with 13 bases between the two ends. Germline V gene sequence: CDR1 SQVTM, CDR2 ANQGSEA. The CDR3 contains 14 residues.

CDR3: CSAGQYNEQFF. For the CDR3, the DNA is TGCAGCGCTGGACAGTACAATGAGCAGTTCTTC. This chain links TRBV29-1 with TRBJ2-1; a weak D match, TRBD1 (6 bases). The germline V gene encodes CDR1 SQVTM and CDR2 ANQGSEA. The CDR3 is made up of 11 amino acids. The V gene lost 7 bases and the J gene lost 4 bases, with 8 bases spanning the gap.

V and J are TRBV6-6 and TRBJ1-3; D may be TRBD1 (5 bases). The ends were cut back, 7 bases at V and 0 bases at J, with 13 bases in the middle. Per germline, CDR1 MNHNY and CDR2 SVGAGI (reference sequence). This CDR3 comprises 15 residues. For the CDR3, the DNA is TGTGCCAGCACCCTAGCGGGGACCTCTGGAAACACCATATATTTT. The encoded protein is CASTLAGTSGNTIYF.

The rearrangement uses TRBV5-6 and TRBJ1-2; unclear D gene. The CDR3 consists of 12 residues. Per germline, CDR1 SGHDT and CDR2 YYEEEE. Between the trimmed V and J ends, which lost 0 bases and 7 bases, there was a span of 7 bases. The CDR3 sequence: CASSLDTVGYTF. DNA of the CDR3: TGTGCCAGCAGCTTGGACACGGTTGGCTACACCTTC.

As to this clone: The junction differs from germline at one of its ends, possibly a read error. The CDR3 region is CASSQGLPDSPGF. CDR3 bases: TGCGCCAGCAGCCAAGGTCTACCGGACTCGCCGGGCTTC. The V and J genes are TRBV4-1 and TRBJ2-7, with a weak D call TRBD2 (5 bases). This CDR3 is built from 13 residues. CDR1 MGHRA and CDR2 YSYEKL come from the germline V gene.

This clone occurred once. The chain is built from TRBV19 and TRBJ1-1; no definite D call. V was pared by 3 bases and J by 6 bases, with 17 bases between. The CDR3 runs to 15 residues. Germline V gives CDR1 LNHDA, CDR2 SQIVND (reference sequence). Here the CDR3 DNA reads TGTGCCAGTAGTATTTTCCCGGGTCCTGCGGCTGAAGCTTTCTTT. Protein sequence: CASSIFPGPAAEAFF.

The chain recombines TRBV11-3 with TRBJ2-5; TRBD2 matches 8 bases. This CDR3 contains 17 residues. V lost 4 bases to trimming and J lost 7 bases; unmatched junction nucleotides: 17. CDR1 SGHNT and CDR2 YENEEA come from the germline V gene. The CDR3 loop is CASSSWTREGLRGTQYF. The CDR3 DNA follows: TGTGCCAGCAGCTCCTGGACCCGGGAGGGCCTTAGGGGGACCCAGTACTTC.

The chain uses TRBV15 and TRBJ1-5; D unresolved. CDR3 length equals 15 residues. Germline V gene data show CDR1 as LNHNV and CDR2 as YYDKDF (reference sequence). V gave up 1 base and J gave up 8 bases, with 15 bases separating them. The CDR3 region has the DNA TGTGCCACCAGCAGAGGGGGTGGAGGGATCAAGCCCCAGCATTTT. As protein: CATSRGGGGIKPQHF.

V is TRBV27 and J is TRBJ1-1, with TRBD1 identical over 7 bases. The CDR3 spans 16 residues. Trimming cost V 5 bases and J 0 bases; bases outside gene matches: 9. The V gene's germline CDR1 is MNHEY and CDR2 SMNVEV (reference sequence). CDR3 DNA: TGTGCCAGCAGTCGCAACCTCGACAGGGTGAACACTGAAGCTTTCTTT. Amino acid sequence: CASSRNLDRVNTEAFF.